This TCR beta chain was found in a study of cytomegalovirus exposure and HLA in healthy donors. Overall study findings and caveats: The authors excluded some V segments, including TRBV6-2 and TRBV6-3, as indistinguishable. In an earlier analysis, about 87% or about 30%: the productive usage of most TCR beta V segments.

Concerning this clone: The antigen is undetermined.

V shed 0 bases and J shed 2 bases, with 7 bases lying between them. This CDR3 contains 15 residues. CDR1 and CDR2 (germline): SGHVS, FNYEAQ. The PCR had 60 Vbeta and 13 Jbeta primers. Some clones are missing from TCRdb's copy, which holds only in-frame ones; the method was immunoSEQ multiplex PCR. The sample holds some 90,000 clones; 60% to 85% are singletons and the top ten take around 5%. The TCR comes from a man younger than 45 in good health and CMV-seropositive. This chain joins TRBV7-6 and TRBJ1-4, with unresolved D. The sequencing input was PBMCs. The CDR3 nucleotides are TGTGCCAGCAGCTTAGCGGCCGCCACTAATGAAAAACTGTTTTTT. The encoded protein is CASSLAAATNEKLFF.